A single sample gave rise to the 26 T cell receptor beta chains below, sequenced in a study of memory CD4+ T cells and cytomegalovirus serostatus (dated by TCRdb to the late 2010s). Single viable CD3+CD4+CD8-CD45RO+ cells were sorted as memory CD4+ T cells on a FACSAria II. Receptor amplification or capture employed the immunoSEQ multiplex PCR assay. TCRdb re-hosts the immuneACCESS table, in-frame sequences only. Its copies lack some clones; in the studies checked, an unresolved V gene accounts for under half of them, and the cause for the rest is not known. The sample contains over 65,000 clones, about 80% of them found a single time. The ten largest clones represent under 6% of the sample. Sequencing was carried out using memory CD4+ T cells from blood. The receptors come from an adult in good health and CMV-seropositive.

The chain uses TRBV11-2 and TRBJ1-1; 7 nucleotides agree with TRBD1. Germline values: CDR1 SGHAT, CDR2 FQNNGV. V lost 5 bases and J lost 5; bases outside the gene matches: 11. This CDR3 comprises 15 residues. CDR3 in DNA: TGTGCCAGCAGCACAAGACAGGGACCGGGAACTGAAGCTTTCTTT. It codes for CASSTRQGPGTEAFF.

The V call is TRBV5-6, the J call TRBJ1-2; weak D call: TRBD1 (5 bases). The CDR3 covers 13 residues. Germline CDR1 reads SGHDT; CDR2 reads YYEEEE. Deletions cut 8 bases from V and 4 bases from J, with 15 bases between. The CDR3 nucleotides read TGTGCCAGTCGGGACCAGGCGTCCTATGGCTACACCTTC. As protein: CASRDQASYGYTF.

The V and J genes are TRBV9 and TRBJ2-5; D unresolved. The V gene lost 0 bases and the J gene lost 1 base, with 7 bases spanning the gap. Per the germline V gene, CDR1 is SGDLS and CDR2 is YYNGEE. The CDR3 is made up of 14 amino acids. CDR3 nucleotides: TGTGCCAGCAGCGTAGGAGACCTCCAAGAGACCCAGTACTTC. Its protein is CASSVGDLQETQYF.

The gene calls are TRBV7-2 and TRBJ2-2, with 8 positions matching TRBD2. The germline gives CDR1 SGHTA, CDR2 FQGNSA. With 4 bases clipped from V and 3 bases from J, the junction kept 1 base outside the gene matches. This CDR3 has 14 amino acids. The DNA of the CDR3 is TGTGCCAGCAGCTACGGGGGGGACACCGGGGAGCTGTTTTTT. Its protein is CASSYGGDTGELFF.

This clone was counted between two and nine times. The J gene is TRBJ1-1, the V gene TRBV30, with unresolved D. V lost 4 bases and J lost 1, with 13 bases in between. Germline CDR1 reads GTSNPN; CDR2 reads SVGIG (reference sequence). The CDR3 contains 14 residues. The CDR3 DNA reads TGTGCCTGGAAAAGAGCGTCAGGGAACACTGAAGCTTTCTTT. Its protein is CAWKRASGNTEAFF. Full variable domain (missing parts from reference TRBV30 and TRBJ1-1): SQTIHQWPATLVQPVGSPLSLECTVEGTSNPNLYWYRQAAGRGLQLLFYSVGIGQISSEVPQNLSASRPQDRQFILSSKKLLLSDSGFYLCAWKRASGNTEAFFGQGTRLTVV.

This clone was counted only a few times. The chain employs TRBV5-6 and TRBJ2-3; no clear D gene. The CDR3 consists of 14 residues. The V gene lost 2 bases and the J gene lost 3 bases, with 10 bases spanning the gap. CDR1 is SGHDT, CDR2 YYEEEE, per germline. Written as DNA, the CDR3 is TGTGCCAGCAGCTTATTCCAGAGAACAGATACGCAGTATTTT. It translates to CASSLFQRTDTQYF.

V is TRBV5-1 and J is TRBJ1-5; D uncertain. Germline CDR1 reads SGHRS; CDR2 reads YFSETQ. Trimming removed 0 bases at V and 6 bases at J, with 7 bases between. The CDR3 contains 13 residues. This chain's CDR3 is CASSLDSGQPQHF. CDR3 DNA sequence: TGCGCCAGCAGCTTGGATTCGGGTCAGCCCCAGCATTTT.

V and J are TRBV7-8 and TRBJ1-5, with D uncertain. CDR1 is SGHVS, CDR2 FQNEAQ, per germline. Between the trimmed V and J ends, which lost 2 bases and 3 bases, there was a span of 8 bases. This CDR3 comprises 14 residues. The CDR3 sequence is CASSLTHLNQPQHF. The CDR3 nucleotides are TGTGCCAGCAGCTTAACCCACCTCAATCAGCCCCAGCATTTT.

The V call is TRBV7-8, the J call TRBJ2-5; TRBD2 aligns across 9 bases. The J segment lost 2 bases and the V segment lost 1 base, leaving 5 bases of the junction unmatched. This CDR3 spans 16 amino acids. The germline V gene has CDR1 SGHVS and CDR2 FQNEAQ. The CDR3, as DNA: TGTGCCAGCAGCTTAGGTGCTAGCGGGGCTCAAGAGACCCAGTACTTC. Amino acids: CASSLGASGAQETQYF.

J is TRBJ1-2 and V is TRBV29-1; D may be TRBD1 (6 bases). CDR1 and CDR2 (germline): SQVTM, ANQGSEA. This CDR3 contains 13 residues. Trimming cost V 6 bases and J 6 bases, with 17 bases left between them. The CDR3 region has the DNA TGCAGCGTCCGTTCCCCAGGGGCCGATGGCTACACCTTC. This encodes CSVRSPGADGYTF.

The V gene is TRBV28, the J gene TRBJ1-2; unclear D gene. Trimming left V 4 bases short and J 8 bases short, with 14 bases between. The CDR3 is made up of 13 amino acids. Looked up from germline, CDR1 is MDHEN and CDR2 is SYDVKM. The CDR3 DNA is TGTGCCAGCAGTTGGAGAGACCCGGCGGGCTACACCTTC. Translated: CASSWRDPAGYTF.

The chain joins TRBV18 to TRBJ2-7; maybe TRBD1 (6 bases). The CDR3 contains 14 residues. Germline-derived CDR1 and CDR2 are KGHSH and LQKENI. Trimming removed 1 base from V and 0 bases from J, with 7 bases in between. CDR3 DNA sequence: TGTGCCAGCTCACCACAAGGGGGCTCCTACGAGCAGTACTTC. Protein: CASSPQGGSYEQYF. The full variable domain, its missing parts supplied by reference TRBV18 and TRBJ2-7, is NAGVMQNPRHLVRRRGQEARLRCSPMKGHSHVYWYRQLPEEGLKFMVYLQKENIIDESGMPKERFSAEFPKEGPSILRIQQVVRGDSAAYFCASSPQGGSYEQYFGPGTRLTVT.

The genes are TRBV6-1 and TRBJ1-5; perhaps TRBD1 as D (6 bases). The CDR3 runs 13 residues. Germline CDR1 is MNHNS and CDR2 is SASEGT. Trimming left V 11 bases short and J 5 bases short, with 16 bases between. The CDR3 DNA sequence: TGTGCCTCAAGAACAGGGCAGTATCAGCCCCAGCATTTT. It yields the protein CASRTGQYQPQHF.

The CDR3 loop is CASSPGQANSYEQYF. CDR3 bases: TGTGCCAGCAGCCCGGGGCAGGCGAACTCCTACGAGCAGTACTTC. The chain employs TRBV7-9 and TRBJ2-7; D is tentatively TRBD1 or TRBD2 (5 bases each). Germline CDR1 and CDR2: SEHNR and FQNEAQ (reference sequence). CDR3 size: 15 residues. V was cut by 5 bases and J by 0 bases, with 14 bases left in between. Combining the CDR3 with reference TRBV7-9 and TRBJ2-7 gives the whole variable domain DTGVSQNPRHKITKRGQNVTFRCDPISEHNRLYWYRQTLGQGPEFLTYFQNEAQLEKSRLLSDRFSAERPKGSFSTLEIQRTEQGDSAMYLCASSPGQANSYEQYFGPGTRLTVT.

The chain employs TRBV28 and TRBJ1-1; a weak D match, TRBD1 (5 bases). The germline gives CDR1 MDHEN, CDR2 SYDVKM. The V and J ends lost 5 bases and 4 bases respectively, with 14 bases between them. The CDR3 sequence is 14 residues long. The CDR3 region is CASSGGLQTTEAFF. The CDR3 region has the DNA TGTGCCAGCAGTGGGGGACTCCAGACCACTGAAGCTTTCTTT.

The chain has TRBV18 and TRBJ2-7; weak D call: TRBD1 (8 bases). Germline CDR1 reads KGHSH; CDR2 reads LQKENI. V was cut by 2 bases and J by 6 bases, with 17 bases left in between. This CDR3 is built from 15 residues. The CDR3 coding sequence is TGTGCCAGCTCACCATCGTACAGGGGGGGGGTCGAGCAGTACTTC. It encodes CASSPSYRGGVEQYF.

V gene TRBV18 combines with J gene TRBJ2-7; D is ambiguous. Germline values: CDR1 KGHSH, CDR2 LQKENI. V was trimmed by 2 bases and J by 4 bases, leaving 15 bases between them. This CDR3 is built from 15 residues. For the CDR3, the DNA is TGTGCCAGCTCACCATCCCCCAGCCGCTTATACGAGCAGTACTTC. Its translation is CASSPSPSRLYEQYF.

The chain is built from TRBV5-1 and TRBJ1-6, with 8 bases aligning to TRBD1. The CDR3 runs 15 residues. Unmatched junction bases numbered 8, after V lost 4 bases and J lost 8 bases. Germline V gene data show CDR1 as SGHRS and CDR2 as YFSETQ. CDR3 in DNA: TGCGCCAGCAGCGTGGGGGCACAGGGGGATTCACCCCTCCACTTT. Its translation is CASSVGAQGDSPLHF. The full variable domain, its missing parts supplied by reference TRBV5-1 and TRBJ1-6, is KAGVTQTPRYLIKTRGQQVTLSCSPISGHRSVSWYQQTPGQGLQFLFEYFSETQRNKGNFPGRFSGRQFSNSRSEMNVSTLELGDSALYLCASSVGAQGDSPLHFGNGTRLTVT.

In this sample, this clone turned up once. The chain has TRBV14 and TRBJ1-3; TRBD1 matches 10 bases. The germline CDR1 and CDR2 sequences are SGHDN and FVKESK. Losses at the gene ends were 4 bases for V and 0 bases for J; bases not matched to a gene: 3. This CDR3 contains 16 residues. CDR3 sequence (DNA): TGTGCCAGCAGCCCGGGACAGGGGCACTCTGGAAACACCATATATTTT. Encoded protein: CASSPGQGHSGNTIYF.

This clone occurred a few times. The rearrangement joins TRBV23-1 to TRBJ1-5; D is possibly TRBD1 (5 bases). Being an ORF, TRBV23-1 has a function that is uncertain. Trimming cost V 0 bases and J 9 bases, with 24 bases left between them. The CDR3 runs to 18 residues. This chain's CDR3 is CASSQSQGRPSHKLPQHF. CDR3 nucleotide sequence: TGCGCCAGCAGTCAATCGCAGGGCCGACCCTCTCACAAGTTGCCCCAGCATTTT.

The rearrangement joins TRBV7-9 to TRBJ1-1, with TRBD1 as a possible D gene (5 bases). This CDR3 spans 12 amino acids. With 5 bases removed from V and 10 bases from J, the gap between germline ends came to 14 bases. Per the germline V gene, CDR1 is SEHNR and CDR2 is FQNEAQ (reference sequence). Written as DNA, the CDR3 is TGTGCCAGCAGCCTAGAAGGGGAGGGAGCTTTCTTT. Translation gives CASSLEGEGAFF.

The chain joins TRBV5-4 to TRBJ1-3; D uncertain. The CDR3 is made up of 14 amino acids. V was clipped by 5 bases and J by 4 bases, with 13 bases between them. Germline CDR1 reads SGHNT; CDR2 reads YYREEE (reference sequence). CDR3 bases: TGTGCCAGCAGGTCGGGCCAAGCAGGAAACACCATATATTTT. It encodes CASRSGQAGNTIYF.

The chain uses TRBV30 and TRBJ2-7, with TRBD2 matching 7 bases. V shed 2 bases and J 2 bases; nucleotides not matched to a gene: 12. The CDR3 extends over 16 amino acids. Germline CDR1 reads GTSNPN; CDR2 reads SVGIG (reference sequence). CDR3 nucleotides: TGTGCCTGGAGTAGACGCGGGGGATTCCCCCCCTACGAGCAGTACTTC. As protein: CAWSRRGGFPPYEQYF.

The chain recombines TRBV6-1 with TRBJ2-2, with D perhaps given as TRBD1 or TRBD2 (6 bases each). V lost 1 base and J lost 5, with 14 bases in between. This CDR3 has 16 residues. CDR1 MNHNS and CDR2 SASEGT come from the germline V gene. In DNA, the CDR3 is TGTGCCAGCAGTGAAGTGGGGGGCACTCTTACCGGGGAGCTGTTTTTT. It translates to CASSEVGGTLTGELFF.

The rearrangement joins TRBV5-6 to TRBJ2-1, with 8 bases identical to TRBD2. CDR3 length: 17 amino acids. Germline V gives CDR1 SGHDT, CDR2 YYEEEE. Germline trimming cut 0 bases from V and 2 bases from J; bases unmatched to any gene: 7. CDR3 in amino acids: CASSLVERGRTYNEQFF. The CDR3 DNA is TGTGCCAGCAGCTTGGTTGAGCGGGGGAGAACCTACAATGAGCAGTTCTTC.

By share, this clone counts as large. This CDR3 is CASSPWTGGAGANVLTF. As DNA, the CDR3 is TGTGCCAGCAGCCCATGGACAGGGGGCGCTGGGGCCAACGTCCTGACTTTC. The chain has TRBV14 and TRBJ2-6, with 11 bases matching TRBD1. Germline CDR1 SGHDN, CDR2 FVKESK. There are 17 residues in the CDR3. Unmatched junction bases numbered 4, after V lost 4 bases and J lost 2 bases.